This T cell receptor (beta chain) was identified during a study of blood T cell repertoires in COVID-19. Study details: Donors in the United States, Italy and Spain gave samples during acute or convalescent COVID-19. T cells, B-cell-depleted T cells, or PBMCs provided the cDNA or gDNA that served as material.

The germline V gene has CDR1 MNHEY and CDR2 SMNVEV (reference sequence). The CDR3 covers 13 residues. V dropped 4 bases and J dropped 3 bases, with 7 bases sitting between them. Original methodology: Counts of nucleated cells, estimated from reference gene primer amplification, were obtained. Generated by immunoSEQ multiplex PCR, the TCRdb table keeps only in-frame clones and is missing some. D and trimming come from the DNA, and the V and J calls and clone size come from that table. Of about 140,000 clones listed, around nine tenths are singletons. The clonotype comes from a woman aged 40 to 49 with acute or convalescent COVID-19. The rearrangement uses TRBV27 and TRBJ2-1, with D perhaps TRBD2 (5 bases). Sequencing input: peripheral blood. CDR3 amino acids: CASSYGGYNEQFF. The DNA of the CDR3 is TGTGCCAGCAGTTACGGAGGCTACAATGAGCAGTTCTTC.